This entry lists 16 T cell receptor beta chains sequenced from one sample in a study of response to subunit inactivated influenza vaccine. TCRdb ran MiXCR on the RT-PCR reads and lists one entry per CDR3 protein. The sample records more than 500,000 distinct CDR3 sequences, about 11% being singletons. These data are also associated with another study on T cells expressing NK-cell markers. That paper states: UMI-tagged 5'RACE template switching yielded the TCR beta cDNA.

The specimen was PBMCs from blood, collected on the day of vaccination. The receptors stem from a man over 45 who received an inactivated influenza vaccine.

This clonotype was seen a few times. The CDR3 loop reads CASSYQQGGSYEQYF. CDR3 coding DNA: TGTGCCAGCAGCTATCAACAGGGGGGATCCTACGAGCAGTACTTC. This sequence joins TRBV4-2 and TRBJ2-7, with 8 bases identical to TRBD1. J lost 1 base, V lost 5 bases, and 7 bases had no gene match. Germline V gene data show CDR1 as LGHNA and CDR2 as YNFKEQ. The CDR3 covers 15 residues.

In its sample, this clonotype was seen a few times. The chain carries TRBV29-1 and TRBJ2-7; D call uncertain. V lost 1 base to trimming and J lost 2 bases, with 3 bases between them. The length of the CDR3 is 11 residues. The germline CDR1 and CDR2 sequences are SQVTM and ANQGSEA. The DNA for the CDR3 is TGCAGCGTTGAAGTGGCCTACGAGCAGTACTTC. Its protein is CSVEVAYEQYF.

CDR3 sequence (DNA): TGTGCCAGCAGTACAGGGCTGGGGGAGCCCCAGCATTTT. Protein product: CASSTGLGEPQHF. J is TRBJ1-5 and V is TRBV12-3 or TRBV12-4, with a weak D call TRBD1 (6 bases). The CDR3 length is 13 residues. The V gene lost 5 bases and the J gene lost 8 bases, with 13 bases spanning the gap.

This chain links TRBV20-1 with TRBJ1-2; a possible D gene is TRBD1 (6 bases). In germline, CDR1 is DFQATT, CDR2 SNEGSKA (reference sequence). The CDR3 extends over 14 amino acids. V was clipped by 3 bases and J by 3 bases, with 14 bases between them. The CDR3 DNA is TGCAGTGCTAGTTACAGGGTAAAAGACTATGGCTACACCTTC. Its protein is CSASYRVKDYGYTF.

This clonotype was seen many times. A read error may produce the germline difference seen at one junction end. The rearrangement links TRBV5-1 to TRBJ2-3, with D perhaps matching TRBD2 (6 bases). The CDR3 extends over 14 amino acids. Germline lookup yields CDR1 SGHRS and CDR2 YFSETQ. CDR3 sequence (DNA): TGTGCCAGCAGCTTAAATGGAGGGACAGATACGCAGTATTTT. Translated: CASSLNGGTDTQYF.

This clonotype was seen a few times. The CDR3: CASSLVSFWGTGETQYF. The CDR3 coding sequence is TGTGCCAGCAGCTTAGTTTCATTTTGGGGGACTGGGGAGACCCAGTACTTC. The V call is TRBV11-2, the J call TRBJ2-5, with a weak D call TRBD2 (6 bases). This CDR3 spans 17 amino acids. V was shortened by 1 base and J by 5 bases, with 20 bases between the two germline ends. Germline V gives CDR1 SGHAT, CDR2 FQNNGV.

The sample holds a few counts of this clonotype. V and J are TRBV20-1 and TRBJ2-1, with 9 bases that match TRBD2. The CDR3 runs 13 residues. Germline-derived CDR1 and CDR2 are DFQATT and SNEGSKA (reference sequence). Trimming took 5 bases from V and 10 from J; bases not matched to a gene: 9. CDR3 nucleotide sequence: TGCAGTGCTCCGGTAGCGGGAGTTATAGAGCAGTTCTTC. Translation gives CSAPVAGVIEQFF.

This clonotype was counted only a few times. The chain is built from TRBV5-1 and TRBJ2-2, with 14 bases lining up with TRBD2. The germline V gene encodes CDR1 SGHRS and CDR2 YFSETQ. This CDR3 spans 19 amino acids. V dropped 3 bases and J dropped 3; count of bases not matched to a gene: 10. The CDR3 is CASSSLTSGRAFDTGELFF. CDR3 nucleotides: TGCGCCAGCAGCTCCTTGACTAGCGGGAGGGCCTTCGACACCGGGGAGCTGTTTTTT.

Ten or more counts support this clonotype. V gene TRBV28 combines with J gene TRBJ2-7; 8 bases are a match to TRBD2. The CDR3 extends over 14 amino acids. V lost 9 bases, J lost 2 bases, and 9 bases stayed unmatched. Per the germline V gene, CDR1 is MDHEN and CDR2 is SYDVKM. The CDR3 spells CASFGLAGPYEQYF. The CDR3 DNA follows: TGTGCCAGTTTTGGACTAGCCGGGCCCTACGAGCAGTACTTC.

V and J are TRBV24-1 and TRBJ2-5; D gene unclear. The CDR3 sequence is 13 residues long. V dropped 5 bases and J dropped 4 bases, with 10 bases sitting between them. Germline CDR1 is KGHDR and CDR2 is SFDVKD. CDR3 protein: CATSGTGPETQYF. Written as DNA, the CDR3 is TGTGCCACCAGTGGGACGGGCCCAGAGACCCAGTACTTC.

There are a few counts of this clonotype. The chain has TRBV28 and TRBJ2-3; 9 nucleotides agree with TRBD2. Germline lookup yields CDR1 MDHEN and CDR2 SYDVKM. Losses at the gene ends were 2 bases for V and 7 bases for J; bases not matched to a gene: 10. The CDR3 totals 16 residues. Here the CDR3 DNA reads TGTGCCAGCAGTTTAATTGGCGGGGGGGCCGAGAATACGCAGTATTTT. As protein: CASSLIGGGAENTQYF.

The chain uses TRBV6-1 and TRBJ2-5, with D tentatively TRBD1 (6 bases). Trimming left V 2 bases short and J 4 bases short, with 11 bases between. The CDR3 is 14 residues long. Germline V lookup: CDR1 MNHNS, CDR2 SASEGT. The CDR3 DNA reads TGTGCCAGCAGTGAAATACAGGGTAGAGAGACCCAGTACTTC. Its protein is CASSEIQGRETQYF.

This clonotype was seen a handful of times. The chain combines TRBV11-2 with TRBJ2-3; no firm D call. CDR3 size: 13 residues. Germline assignment: CDR1 SGHAT and CDR2 FQNNGV. V was clipped by 3 bases and J by 10 bases, with 14 bases between them. CDR3 nucleotide sequence: TGTGCCAGCAGCTTCTCCGTGAACCGGGCGCAGTATTTT. Translation: CASSFSVNRAQYF. The full variable domain, completed using reference TRBV11-2 and TRBJ2-3, is EAGVAQSPRYKIIEKRQSVAFWCNPISGHATLYWYQQILGQGPKLLIQFQNNGVVDDSQLPKDRFSAERLKGVDSTLKIQPAKLEDSAVYLCASSFSVNRAQYFGPGTRLTVL.

This clonotype was seen at least ten times. The rearrangement joins TRBV20-1 to TRBJ2-1; D gene unclear. Germline-derived CDR1 and CDR2 are DFQATT and SNEGSKA (reference sequence). The CDR3 has 11 residues. Trimming stripped 7 bases from V and 2 bases from J, with 6 bases between. The CDR3 DNA follows: TGCAGTGGAGGAACCTACAATGAGCAGTTCTTC. Protein sequence: CSGGTYNEQFF.

This clonotype has only a few counts. The chain joins TRBV4-2 to TRBJ2-3; the D gene is possibly TRBD1 (5 bases). Trimming removed 2 bases from V and 4 bases from J, with 10 bases in between. From germline, CDR1 is LGHNA and CDR2 YNFKEQ. The CDR3 is 14 residues long. DNA for the CDR3: TGTGCCAGCAGCCAACCCGACAGAGCAGATACGCAGTATTTT. This translates into CASSQPDRADTQYF.

The rearrangement links TRBV30 to TRBJ1-1; D may be TRBD1 (5 bases). Germline CDR1 is GTSNPN and CDR2 is SVGIG (reference sequence). V was shortened by 4 bases and J by 10 bases, with 16 bases between the two germline ends. This CDR3 has 12 amino acids. The CDR3 region is CAWILTRGAAFF. CDR3 bases: TGTGCCTGGATCCTCACCAGAGGGGCAGCTTTCTTT.